Described below is a single TCR beta chain sequence and its context. Its antigen remains unknown. Unmatched junction bases numbered 8, after V lost 6 bases and J lost 3 bases. CDR3 length equals 14 residues. The germline V gene has CDR1 SNHLY and CDR2 FYNNEI. PCR employed 60 Vbeta and 13 Jbeta primers. TCRdb's copy holds only in-frame clones and misses some; the assay was immunoSEQ multiplex PCR. The sample holds about 190,000 clones, about three quarters seen once. It was healthy bone marrow donors who served as donors. The data originate from a study of cytomegalovirus exposure and HLA in healthy donors. Study-level findings and limits: Confirmation in vitro established that three CMV-associated chains were specific for CMV antigens. The authors excluded some V segments, including TRBV6-2 and TRBV6-3, as indistinguishable.

The source of this sequence is a woman aged 25 to 39 in good health and CMV-seropositive. Sequenced sample: PBMCs. The genes are TRBV2 and TRBJ2-7; 7 positions match TRBD1. CDR3 in amino acids: CASRDVSGGYEQYF. CDR3 nucleotides: TGTGCCAGCAGGGACGTGTCAGGGGGCTACGAGCAGTACTTC.